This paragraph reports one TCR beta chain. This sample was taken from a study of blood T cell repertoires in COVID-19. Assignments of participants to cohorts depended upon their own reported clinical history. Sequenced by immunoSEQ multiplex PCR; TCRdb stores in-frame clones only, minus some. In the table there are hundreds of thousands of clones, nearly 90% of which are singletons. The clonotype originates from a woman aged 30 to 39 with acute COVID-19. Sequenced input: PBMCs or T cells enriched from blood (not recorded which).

In DNA, the CDR3 is TGTGCCAGCAGCTTAGCCCGTAGCGGGGGGTTCAGCTCCTACGAGCAGTACTTC. Amino acids: CASSLARSGGFSSYEQYF. This chain links TRBV7-2 with TRBJ2-7, with TRBD2 identical over 10 bases. Germline CDR1 reads SGHTA; CDR2 reads FQGNSA. The ends lost 0 bases at V and 0 bases at J; junction bases unmatched: 8. The length of the CDR3 is 18 residues. The whole variable domain, remainder taken from reference TRBV7-2 and TRBJ2-7, is GAGVSQSPSNKVTEKGKDVELRCDPISGHTALYWYRQSLGQGLEFLIYFQGNSAPDKSGLPSDRFSAERTGGSVSTLTIQRTQQEDSAVYLCASSLARSGGFSSYEQYFGPGTRLTVT.